This T cell receptor beta chain was identified during a study of shared T cell receptors in the human thymus. Sequencing used immunoSEQ multiplex PCR; TCRdb keeps in-frame clones, though not all of them. The table records hundreds of thousands of clones, 88% of them present only once. Per germline, CDR1 SGHRS and CDR2 YFSETQ. After removal of 0 bases from V and 1 base from J, the junction contained 5 bases not matched to a gene. The CDR3 consists of 16 residues. About this clone itself: At the DNA level, this CDR3 is encoded by other sequences in the same sample as well.

Another study also made use of these data, one on human thymus T cells. That report notes: Donors consisted of healthy Finnish infants (having corrective surgery for congenital heart defects). Corrective cardiac operations yielded the resected thymus tissue. There appeared to be biased usage of V and J genes in thymic and blood repertoires. Thymic TCR repertoires of unrelated people reportedly overlapped highly.

Material: thymocytes. The chain carries TRBV5-1 and TRBJ2-7, with 9 nucleotides matching TRBD2. This sequence originates from a boy under three years old with a congenital heart defect. This CDR3 is CASSLGLAGGSYEQYF. The CDR3 coding sequence is TGCGCCAGCAGCTTGGGACTGGCGGGAGGGTCCTACGAGCAGTACTTC.